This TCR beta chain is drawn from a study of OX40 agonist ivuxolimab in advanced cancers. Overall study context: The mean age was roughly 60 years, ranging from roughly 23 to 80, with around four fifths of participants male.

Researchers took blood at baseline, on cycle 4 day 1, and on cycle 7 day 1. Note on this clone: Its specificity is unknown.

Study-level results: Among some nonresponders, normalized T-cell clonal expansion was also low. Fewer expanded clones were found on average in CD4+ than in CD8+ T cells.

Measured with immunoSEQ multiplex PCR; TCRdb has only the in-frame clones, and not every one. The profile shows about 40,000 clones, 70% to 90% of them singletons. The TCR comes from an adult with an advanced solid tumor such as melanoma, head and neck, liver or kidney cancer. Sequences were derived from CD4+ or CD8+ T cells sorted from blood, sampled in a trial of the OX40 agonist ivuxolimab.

CDR3 DNA: TGTGCCAGCAGTTGGGACGGTCTTAGGGGGCAGTACTTC. It translates to CASSWDGLRGQYF. The rearrangement joins TRBV27 to TRBJ2-7, with D possibly being TRBD1 or TRBD2 (5 bases each). With 4 bases removed from V and 9 bases from J, the gap between germline ends came to 16 bases. The germline CDR1 and CDR2 sequences are MNHEY and SMNVEV (reference sequence). The CDR3 runs to 13 residues.